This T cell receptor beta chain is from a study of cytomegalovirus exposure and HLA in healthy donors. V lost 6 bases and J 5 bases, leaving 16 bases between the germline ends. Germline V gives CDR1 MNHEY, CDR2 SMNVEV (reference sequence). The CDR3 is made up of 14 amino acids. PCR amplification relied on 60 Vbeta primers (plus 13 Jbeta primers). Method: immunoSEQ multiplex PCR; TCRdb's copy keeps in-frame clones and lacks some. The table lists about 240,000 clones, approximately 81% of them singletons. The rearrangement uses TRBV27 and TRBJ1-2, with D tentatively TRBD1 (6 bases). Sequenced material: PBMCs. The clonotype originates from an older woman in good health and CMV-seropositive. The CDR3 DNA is TGTGCCAGCAGAACCCCAGGGGAGGGTTATGGCTACACCTTC. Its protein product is CASRTPGEGYGYTF.